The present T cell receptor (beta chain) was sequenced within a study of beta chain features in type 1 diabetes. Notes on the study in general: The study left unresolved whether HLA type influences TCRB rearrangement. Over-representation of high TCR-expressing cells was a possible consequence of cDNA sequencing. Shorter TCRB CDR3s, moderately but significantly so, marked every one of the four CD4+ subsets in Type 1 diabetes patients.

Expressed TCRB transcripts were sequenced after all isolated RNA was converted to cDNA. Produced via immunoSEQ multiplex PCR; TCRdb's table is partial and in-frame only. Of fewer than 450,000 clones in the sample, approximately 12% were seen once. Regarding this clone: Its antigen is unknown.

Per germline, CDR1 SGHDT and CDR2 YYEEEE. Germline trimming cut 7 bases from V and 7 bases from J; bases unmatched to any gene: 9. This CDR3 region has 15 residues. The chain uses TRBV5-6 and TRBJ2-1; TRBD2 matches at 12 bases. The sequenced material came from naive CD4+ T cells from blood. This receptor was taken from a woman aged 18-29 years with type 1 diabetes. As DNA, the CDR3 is TGTGCCAGCGGGCTAGCGGGAGGGCGGCAGAATGAGCAGTTCTTC. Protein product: CASGLAGGRQNEQFF. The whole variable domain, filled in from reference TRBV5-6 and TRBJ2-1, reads DAGVTQSPTHLIKTRGQQVTLRCSPKSGHDTVSWYQQALGQGPQFIFQYYEEEERQRGNFPDRFSGHQFPNYSSELNVNALLLGDSALYLCASGLAGGRQNEQFFGPGTRLTVL.